This T cell receptor beta chain was retrieved from a study of cytomegalovirus exposure and HLA in healthy donors. Only in-frame clones appear in the TCRdb table, and some are missing; sequencing was by immunoSEQ multiplex PCR. Of 200,000 or so clones in the sample, just over 90% are singletons; the top ten hold 0.8% to 1.2%. Germline V CDR1 and CDR2: MGHRA, YSYEKL. The length of the CDR3 is 14 residues. Trimming took off 1 base at V and 4 bases at J, with 10 bases between the two ends. The sequenced sample was PBMCs. The receptor was isolated from a young woman in good health and CMV-seronegative. The chain has TRBV4-1 and TRBJ2-5; D is ambiguous. CDR3 bases: TGCGCCAGCAGCCAAGGAAGAGGCCGAGAGACCCAGTACTTC. Its translation: CASSQGRGRETQYF.